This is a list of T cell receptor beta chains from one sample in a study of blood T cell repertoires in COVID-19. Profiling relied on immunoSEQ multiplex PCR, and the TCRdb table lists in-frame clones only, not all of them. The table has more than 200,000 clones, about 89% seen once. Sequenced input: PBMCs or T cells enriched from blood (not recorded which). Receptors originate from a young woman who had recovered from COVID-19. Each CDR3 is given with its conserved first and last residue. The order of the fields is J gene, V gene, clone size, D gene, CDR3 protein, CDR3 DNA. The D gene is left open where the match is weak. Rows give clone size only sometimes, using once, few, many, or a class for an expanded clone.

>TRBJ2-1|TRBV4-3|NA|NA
CASSQHGVRVEQFF
TGCGCCAGCAGCCAGCACGGGGTGAGGGTTGAGCAGTTCTTC
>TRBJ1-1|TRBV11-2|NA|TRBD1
CASSWELTGKTEAFF
TGTGCCAGCAGCTGGGAGTTGACAGGGAAGACTGAAGCTTTCTTT
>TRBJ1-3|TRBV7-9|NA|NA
CASSLMGGLGNTIYF
TGTGCCAGCAGCCTAATGGGAGGGCTGGGAAACACCATATATTTT
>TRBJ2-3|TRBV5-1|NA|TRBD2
CASSLTGGRAPDTQYF
TGCGCCAGCAGCTTGACGGGCGGGAGGGCACCAGATACGCAGTATTTT
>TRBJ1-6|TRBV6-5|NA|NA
CASKFREESQVHF
TGTGCCAGCAAGTTCAGGGAGGAGTCCCAGGTCCACTTT
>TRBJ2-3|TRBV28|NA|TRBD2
CASPGVAGDPTDTQYF
TGTGCCAGCCCCGGCGTGGCGGGAGACCCCACAGATACGCAGTATTTT
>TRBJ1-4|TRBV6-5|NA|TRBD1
CASSRTGTNNEKLFF
TGTGCCAGCAGTCGGACAGGGACAAATAATGAAAAACTGTTTTTT
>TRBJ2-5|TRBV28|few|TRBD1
CASSDRVQETQYF
TGTGCCAGCAGCGACAGGGTCCAAGAGACCCAGTACTTC
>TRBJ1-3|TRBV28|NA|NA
CASSGSGSGNTIYF
TGTGCCAGCAGTGGGTCAGGCTCTGGAAACACCATATATTTT
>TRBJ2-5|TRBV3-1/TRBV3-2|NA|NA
CASSQIRGETQYF
TGTGCCAGCAGCCAAATTAGGGGGGAGACCCAGTACTTC
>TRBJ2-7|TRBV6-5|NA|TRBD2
CASTRGEGSYEQYF
TGTGCCAGCACCCGGGGGGAAGGCTCCTACGAGCAGTACTTC
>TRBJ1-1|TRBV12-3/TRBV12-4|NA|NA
CASSFREIEAFF
TGTGCCAGCAGTTTTAGGGAGATTGAAGCTTTCTTT
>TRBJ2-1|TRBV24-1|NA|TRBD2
CATSAVGGSSYNEQFF
TGTGCCACCAGTGCCGTCGGGGGGTCTTCCTACAATGAGCAGTTCTTC
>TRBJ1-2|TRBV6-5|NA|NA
CASSYLSAGTNYGYTF
TGTGCCAGCAGTTACCTATCGGCAGGCACTAACTATGGCTACACCTTC
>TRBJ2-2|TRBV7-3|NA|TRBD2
CASSRSGRGSGELFF
TGTGCCAGCAGCCGTAGCGGGAGGGGGAGCGGGGAGCTGTTTTTT
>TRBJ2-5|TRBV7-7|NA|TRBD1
CASSSTTGLETQYF
TGTGCTAGCAGCTCCACGACAGGGCTGGAGACCCAGTACTTC
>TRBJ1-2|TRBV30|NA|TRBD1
CAWSVQGVTGYTF
TGTGCCTGGAGTGTGCAGGGGGTTACTGGCTACACCTTC
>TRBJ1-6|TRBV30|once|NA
CAWSEEKFNSPLHF
TGTGCCTGGAGTGAGGAGAAATTTAATTCACCCCTCCACTTT
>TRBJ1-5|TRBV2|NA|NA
CASSEGGGRINQPQHF
TGTGCCAGCAGTGAAGGGGGGGGGCGTATCAATCAGCCCCAGCATTTT
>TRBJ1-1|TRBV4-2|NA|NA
CASSQGLYTEAFF
TGTGCCAGCAGCCAAGGACTGTACACTGAAGCTTTCTTT
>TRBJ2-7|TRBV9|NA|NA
CASSVGVGLGEQYF
TGTGCCAGCAGCGTAGGGGTGGGCTTGGGCGAGCAGTACTTC
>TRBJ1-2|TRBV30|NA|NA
CGVMVYGYTF
TGTGGCGTTATGGTGTACGGCTACACCTTC
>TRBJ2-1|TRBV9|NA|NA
CASSVATRTYNEQFF
TGTGCCAGCAGCGTAGCTACCCGAACCTACAATGAGCAGTTCTTC
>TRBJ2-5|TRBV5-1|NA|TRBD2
CASSLSGLAGGLKETQYF
TGCGCCAGCAGCCTTTCGGGACTAGCGGGAGGGCTTAAAGAGACCCAGTACTTC
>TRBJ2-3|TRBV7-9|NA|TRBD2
CASSRLANTDTQYF
TGTGCCAGCAGCCGACTAGCGAACACAGATACGCAGTATTTT
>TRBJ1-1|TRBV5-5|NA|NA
CASSLGRQAEAFF
TGTGCCAGCAGCTTGGGCCGACAGGCCGAAGCTTTCTTT
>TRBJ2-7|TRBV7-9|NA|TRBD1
CASSPRDRRRYEQYF
TGTGCCAGCAGCCCCCGGGACAGACGGAGGTACGAGCAGTACTTC
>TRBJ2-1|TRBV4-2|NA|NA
CASSQDDGRSAPYNEQFF
TGTGCCAGCAGCCAAGATGATGGTAGGAGCGCCCCCTACAATGAGCAGTTCTTC
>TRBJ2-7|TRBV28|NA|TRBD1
CASMTGGVGEQYF
TGTGCCAGCATGACAGGGGGCGTTGGCGAGCAGTACTTC
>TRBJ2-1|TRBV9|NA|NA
CASSADPGGSPYNEQFF
TGTGCCAGCAGCGCGGATCCAGGGGGGAGCCCCTACAATGAGCAGTTCTTC
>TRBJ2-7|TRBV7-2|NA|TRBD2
CASSLLSGDYEQYF
TGTGCCAGCAGCTTATTGAGCGGGGACTACGAGCAGTACTTC
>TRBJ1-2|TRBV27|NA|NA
CASSLQPSGSNGYTF
TGTGCCAGCAGTTTGCAACCCTCAGGGTCTAATGGCTACACCTTC
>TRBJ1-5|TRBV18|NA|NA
CASSPIPPGGGSNQPQHF
TGTGCCAGCTCACCCATTCCCCCCGGGGGTGGGAGCAATCAGCCCCAGCATTTT
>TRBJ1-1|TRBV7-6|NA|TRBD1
CASSLGPGQGFYTEAFF
TGTGCCAGCAGCTTAGGCCCGGGACAGGGGTTTTACACTGAAGCTTTCTTT
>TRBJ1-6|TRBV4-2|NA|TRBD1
CASSQVADRAFNSPLHF
TGTGCCAGCAGCCAAGTCGCAGACAGGGCCTTCAATTCACCCCTCCACTTT
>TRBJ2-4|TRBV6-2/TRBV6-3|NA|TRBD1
CASSYSGQGNLAQYF
TGTGCCAGCAGTTACTCAGGACAGGGAAATCTTGCTCAGTACTTC
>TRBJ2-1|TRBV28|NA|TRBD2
CASSFAGGPYNEQFF
TGTGCCAGCAGTTTCGCGGGAGGGCCCTACAATGAGCAGTTCTTC
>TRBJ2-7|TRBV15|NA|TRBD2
CATSRERESYEQYF
TGTGCCACCAGCAGGGAGCGGGAATCCTACGAGCAGTACTTC
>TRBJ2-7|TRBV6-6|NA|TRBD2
CASSPGTSGNLGSYEQYF
TGTGCCAGCAGTCCCGGGACTAGCGGAAACCTTGGGTCCTACGAGCAGTACTTC
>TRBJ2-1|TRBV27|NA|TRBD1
CASRDRHNEQFF
TGTGCCAGCCGGGACAGGCACAATGAGCAGTTCTTC
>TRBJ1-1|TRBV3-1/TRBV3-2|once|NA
CASSQDRLTWAAFF
TGTGCCAGCAGCCAAGATCGCCTAACTTGGGCGGCTTTCTTT